The 30 T cell receptor beta chains presented below share a single source sample, sequenced in a study of PD-L1 blockade in urothelial cancer. Time point noted: pretreatment peripheral blood. Profiled with immunoSEQ multiplex PCR; TCRdb holds only in-frame clones, not every one. The sample includes under 70,000 clones, roughly four fifths of them seen just once. Specimen: PBMCs, collected around atezolizumab (anti-PD-L1) treatment. These receptors originate from a man aged 65-85 years with urothelial cancer.

This chain connects TRBV5-5 to TRBJ2-3, with unresolved D. CDR1 is SGHKS and CDR2 is YYEKEE in the germline V gene (reference sequence). The CDR3 totals 14 residues. V was cut by 4 bases and J by 1 base, with 10 bases left in between. The DNA of the CDR3 is TGTGCCAGCAGCCCCCCCCGAGGCACAGATACGCAGTATTTT. Amino acids: CASSPPRGTDTQYF.

The chain links TRBV7-2 to TRBJ1-1; maybe TRBD1 (5 bases). The germline V and J ends were trimmed by 7 bases and 5 bases, with 20 bases remaining between them. Looked up from germline, CDR1 is SGHTA and CDR2 is FQGNSA. This CDR3 is built from 15 residues. Here the CDR3 DNA reads TGTGCCAGCACCCAGGACGGGCCAGGGCGAACTGAAGCTTTCTTT. Residues: CASTQDGPGRTEAFF. The variable domain in full, with the rest retrieved from reference TRBV7-2 and TRBJ1-1, is GAGVSQSPSNKVTEKGKDVELRCDPISGHTALYWYRQSLGQGLEFLIYFQGNSAPDKSGLPSDRFSAERTGGSVSTLTIQRTQQEDSAVYLCASTQDGPGRTEAFFGQGTRLTVV.

The V and J genes are TRBV4-3 and TRBJ2-5, with TRBD1 identical over 7 bases. CDR1 LGHNA and CDR2 YSLEER come from the germline V gene. This CDR3 comprises 16 residues. V dropped 2 bases and J dropped 2; count of bases not matched to a gene: 8. The CDR3 protein is CASSQNRGNNQETQYF. The CDR3 DNA is TGCGCCAGCAGCCAAAACAGGGGAAACAATCAAGAGACCCAGTACTTC.

This clone was counted a few times. This chain links TRBV11-2 with TRBJ2-1; TRBD1 matches 8 bases. The germline gives CDR1 SGHAT, CDR2 FQNNGV. The trim removed 5 bases at V and 7 bases at J, leaving 13 bases unmatched. The CDR3 covers 16 residues. The CDR3 DNA sequence: TGTGCCAGCAGCACCTACCGGACAGGGTTCGCGAATGAGCAGTTCTTC. Amino acid sequence: CASSTYRTGFANEQFF. Complete variable domain (other parts from reference TRBV11-2 and TRBJ2-1): EAGVAQSPRYKIIEKRQSVAFWCNPISGHATLYWYQQILGQGPKLLIQFQNNGVVDDSQLPKDRFSAERLKGVDSTLKIQPAKLEDSAVYLCASSTYRTGFANEQFFGPGTRLTVL.

V gene TRBV6-1 combines with J gene TRBJ1-6; the match to TRBD1 covers 9 bases. Germline trimming cut 1 base from V and 8 bases from J; bases unmatched to any gene: 0. The CDR3 covers 14 residues. Germline V gene lookup returns CDR1 MNHNS and CDR2 SASEGT. The CDR3: CASSEGTGDSPLHF. In DNA form, the CDR3 reads TGTGCCAGCAGTGAAGGGACAGGGGATTCACCCCTCCACTTT.

The chain combines TRBV15 with TRBJ2-3, with 7 bases lining up with TRBD2. V gave up 0 bases and J gave up 1 base; unmatched junction bases: 7. Germline CDR1 reads LNHNV; CDR2 reads YYDKDF (reference sequence). The CDR3 consists of 17 residues. The CDR3 protein is CATSREVGGRGTDTQYF. DNA of the CDR3: TGTGCCACCAGCAGAGAAGTCGGCGGGAGAGGCACAGATACGCAGTATTTT.

The V call is TRBV19, the J call TRBJ1-1, with no clear D. The CDR3 runs to 11 residues. Germline lookup yields CDR1 LNHDA and CDR2 SQIVND (reference sequence). Trimming removed 6 bases from V and 3 bases from J, with 5 bases in between. CDR3: CASSRDTEAFF. The CDR3 DNA sequence: TGTGCCAGTAGCCGGGACACTGAAGCTTTCTTT.

This clone was detected only once. The rearrangement joins TRBV5-1 to TRBJ2-7, with D perhaps TRBD1 (6 bases). CDR3 length: 16 residues. V gave up 5 bases and J gave up 0 bases, with 18 bases separating them. CDR1 SGHRS and CDR2 YFSETQ come from the germline V gene. CDR3 DNA sequence: TGCGCCAGCAGGTCAGGGGTTGGGGTTAACTCCTACGAGCAGTACTTC. Translating it yields CASRSGVGVNSYEQYF.

The chain is built from TRBV7-8 and TRBJ2-7; D is possibly TRBD2 (6 bases). The germline V and J ends were trimmed by 1 base and 2 bases, with 15 bases remaining between them. Germline V gene lookup returns CDR1 SGHVS and CDR2 FQNEAQ. The CDR3 has 16 amino acids. The CDR3 sequence is CASSLDRTTSPYEQYF. The CDR3 bases are TGTGCCAGCAGCTTAGATCGGACTACTAGTCCCTACGAGCAGTACTTC.

This clone came up once. The chain is built from TRBV19 and TRBJ2-1, with 10 bases identical to TRBD1. CDR1 is LNHDA and CDR2 is SQIVND in the germline V gene (reference sequence). Trimming took 4 bases from V and 5 from J; bases not matched to a gene: 5. The CDR3 extends over 15 amino acids. The CDR3 sequence: CASSNYGTGDNEQFF. The CDR3 coding sequence is TGTGCCAGTAGTAATTATGGGACAGGGGACAATGAGCAGTTCTTC. Supplemented by reference TRBV19 and TRBJ2-1, the full variable domain reads DGGITQSPKYLFRKEGQNVTLSCEQNLNHDAMYWYRQDPGQGLRLIYYSQIVNDFQKGDIAEGYSVSREKKESFPLTVTSAQKNPTAFYLCASSNYGTGDNEQFFGPGTRLTVL.

This chain joins TRBV4-3 and TRBJ1-4; a weak D match, TRBD1 (5 bases). The V end lost 3 bases, the J end lost 4 bases, and 15 bases lay between the germline ends. The CDR3 loop spans 16 amino acids. Germline lookup yields CDR1 LGHNA and CDR2 YSLEER. The CDR3 DNA sequence: TGCGCCAGCAGCCACCTACCGCGGGACGGTAATGAAAAACTGTTTTTT. This encodes CASSHLPRDGNEKLFF.

The chain carries TRBV20-1 and TRBJ1-1; D unclear. This CDR3 spans 10 amino acids. Trimming removed 3 bases from V and 12 bases from J, with 11 bases in between. The V gene's germline CDR1 is DFQATT and CDR2 SNEGSKA (reference sequence). The CDR3 reads CSASSFEPFF. The CDR3 DNA is TGCAGTGCTAGTTCATTTGAGCCTTTCTTT.

This chain joins TRBV7-2 and TRBJ2-3, with TRBD2 matching over 9 bases. Germline V gene sequence: CDR1 SGHTA, CDR2 FQGNSA. CDR3 length equals 18 residues. V shed 3 bases, J shed 0 bases, and the junction held 10 bases outside the gene matches. This chain's CDR3 is CASSFLRGGRGSTDTQYF. As DNA, the CDR3 is TGTGCCAGCAGCTTCCTCCGGGGCGGGAGGGGGAGCACAGATACGCAGTATTTT.

This clone showed up just a few times. V usage is TRBV29-1 and J usage is TRBJ2-3, with TRBD2 matching 15 bases. Germline V gene data show CDR1 as SQVTM and CDR2 as ANQGSEA. The V segment lost 7 bases and the J segment 6 bases; nucleotides outside the gene matches: 11. This CDR3 has 16 residues. In DNA form, the CDR3 reads TGCAGCGCTATAAGGACTAGCGGGAGGGCCGGGGATACGCAGTATTTT. Its protein is CSAIRTSGRAGDTQYF.

The chain has TRBV4-1 and TRBJ1-5, with D unresolved. This CDR3 contains 14 residues. V gave up 0 bases and J gave up 6 bases, with 9 bases separating them. From germline, CDR1 is MGHRA and CDR2 YSYEKL. As DNA, the CDR3 is TGCGCCAGCAGCCAAGAAGAGGGATTTCAGCCCCAGCATTTT. This translates into CASSQEEGFQPQHF.

This clone came up a few times. The chain uses TRBV9 and TRBJ1-5, with no clear D. Germline lookup yields CDR1 SGDLS and CDR2 YYNGEE. CDR3 size: 15 residues. Trimming left V 0 bases short and J 1 base short, with 8 bases between. Here the CDR3 reads CASSVGGRSNQPQHF. The CDR3, as DNA: TGTGCCAGCAGCGTAGGCGGCAGAAGCAATCAGCCCCAGCATTTT.

The rearrangement uses TRBV7-3 and TRBJ2-1, with a tentative D call TRBD2 (5 bases). The V gene's germline CDR1 is SGHTA and CDR2 FQGTGA. This CDR3 has 14 residues. V was cut by 0 bases and J by 6 bases, with 9 bases left in between. The CDR3 reads CASSLTWESNEQFF. The CDR3, as DNA: TGTGCCAGCAGCTTAACATGGGAGTCCAATGAGCAGTTCTTC.

The J gene is TRBJ1-1, the V gene TRBV6-5, with 8 bases lining up with TRBD1. V trimming: 8 bases; J trimming: 4 bases; junction bases outside the gene matches: 9. Looked up from germline, CDR1 is MNHEY and CDR2 is SVGAGI. The CDR3 runs 14 residues. The DNA for the CDR3 is TGTGCCAGCCGTATAACAGGGGGGAGCACTGAAGCTTTCTTT. Amino acid sequence: CASRITGGSTEAFF.

V and J are TRBV28 and TRBJ2-7, with D maybe TRBD2 (5 bases). Trimming cost V 1 base and J 10 bases, with 20 bases left between them. This CDR3 has 15 amino acids. Germline CDR1 reads MDHEN; CDR2 reads SYDVKM. The CDR3 spells CASSLSSGSTRPQYF. In DNA, the CDR3 is TGTGCCAGCAGTTTATCGAGCGGATCAACTAGACCACAGTACTTC. Full variable domain (outside the CDR3, taken from reference TRBV28 and TRBJ2-7): DVKVTQSSRYLVKRTGEKVFLECVQDMDHENMFWYRQDPGLGLRLIYFSYDVKMKEKGDIPEGYSVSREKKERFSLILESASTNQTSMYLCASSLSSGSTRPQYFGPGTRLTVT.

The CDR3 coding sequence is TGCGCCAGCAGCCAAGATCGGGACAGCATATATGGCTACACCTTC. It is translated as CASSQDRDSIYGYTF. The rearrangement joins TRBV4-1 to TRBJ1-2, with 7 nucleotides matching TRBD1. The V gene's germline CDR1 is MGHRA and CDR2 YSYEKL. V shed 0 bases, J shed 5 bases, and the junction held 6 bases outside the gene matches. This CDR3 is 15 amino acids long.

The chain combines TRBV2 with TRBJ1-1; 7 positions agree with TRBD1. In germline, CDR1 is SNHLY, CDR2 FYNNEI. After removal of 4 bases from V and 1 base from J, the junction contained 3 bases not matched to a gene. The CDR3 sequence is 14 residues long. The CDR3 DNA sequence: TGTGCCAGCAGTGCGGGACAGACGAACACTGAAGCTTTCTTT. Its protein product is CASSAGQTNTEAFF.

V gene TRBV28 combines with J gene TRBJ2-3; tentative D call: TRBD2 (6 bases). V was trimmed by 4 bases and J by 2 bases, leaving 13 bases between them. The CDR3 loop spans 15 amino acids. Germline CDR1 MDHEN, CDR2 SYDVKM. The CDR3 protein is CASSSEAGTTDTQYF. CDR3 DNA sequence: TGTGCCAGCAGTTCAGAGGCGGGAACCACAGATACGCAGTATTTT.

This clone appeared a few times. The gene calls are TRBV5-4 and TRBJ1-1; no clear D gene. The V gene's germline CDR1 is SGHNT and CDR2 YYREEE (reference sequence). Trimming removed 2 bases from V and 1 base from J, with 6 bases in between. The CDR3 covers 13 residues. The CDR3 spells CASSLGENTEAFF. In DNA form, the CDR3 reads TGTGCCAGCAGCTTAGGAGAGAACACTGAAGCTTTCTTT. Full variable domain (rest looked up from reference TRBV5-4 and TRBJ1-1): ETGVTQSPTHLIKTRGQQVTLRCSSQSGHNTVSWYQQALGQGPQFIFQYYREEENGRGNFPPRFSGLQFPNYSSELNVNALELDDSALYLCASSLGENTEAFFGQGTRLTVV.

The rearrangement links TRBV25-1 to TRBJ2-4, with 7 nucleotides matching TRBD2. CDR1 is MGHDK and CDR2 is SYGVNS in the germline V gene. The length of the CDR3 is 17 residues. J gave up 2 bases and V 5 bases, and 12 bases lay outside the gene matches. CDR3 sequence reads: CASSTGVGGLTKNIQYF. The CDR3 bases are TGTGCCAGCAGTACCGGAGTGGGGGGGTTGACCAAAAACATTCAGTACTTC. Filled out from reference TRBV25-1 and TRBJ2-4, the complete variable domain reads EADIYQTPRYLVIGTGKKITLECSQTMGHDKMYWYQQDPGMELHLIHYSYGVNSTEKGDLSSESTVSRIRTEHFPLTLESARPSHTSQYLCASSTGVGGLTKNIQYFGAGTRLSVL.

The chain recombines TRBV11-1 with TRBJ2-3, with 10 bases lining up with TRBD2. CDR1 is SGHAT, CDR2 FQDESV, per germline (reference sequence). CDR3 length equals 17 residues. V trimming: 3 bases; J trimming: 0 bases; junction bases outside the gene matches: 6. The CDR3, as DNA: TGTGCCAGCAGCTTCGAGCGGGAGGGCGCAAGCACAGATACGCAGTATTTT. This encodes CASSFEREGASTDTQYF.

The gene calls are TRBV27 and TRBJ2-7, with D possibly TRBD1 on 6 matching bases. Germline V CDR1 and CDR2: MNHEY, SMNVEV (reference sequence). The CDR3 is 15 residues long. V dropped 0 bases and J dropped 4 bases, with 13 bases sitting between them. CDR3 sequence reads: CASSLSSGQTYEQYF. The CDR3 DNA reads as TGTGCCAGCAGTTTATCGAGTGGACAGACATACGAGCAGTACTTC.

This sequence joins TRBV6-5 and TRBJ1-5; D uncertain. Germline V gives CDR1 MNHEY, CDR2 SVGAGI. The CDR3 covers 13 residues. Trimming took off 0 bases at V and 3 bases at J, with 3 bases between the two ends. CDR3 nucleotide sequence: TGTGCCAGCAGTTACTCTCTCAATCAGCCCCAGCATTTT. This encodes CASSYSLNQPQHF.

This clone occurred a few times. The CDR3 DNA follows: TGCGCCAGCAGCCAAGTGGCCGGGTTTGGGTACTATGGCTACACCTTC. It specifies CASSQVAGFGYYGYTF. The gene calls are TRBV4-1 and TRBJ1-2, with D hard to call. This CDR3 has 16 amino acids. Trimming removed 1 base at V and 3 bases at J, with 15 bases between. CDR1 MGHRA and CDR2 YSYEKL come from the germline V gene.

The chain employs TRBV28 and TRBJ2-7; 9 positions match TRBD1. V was clipped by 5 bases and J by 6 bases; unmatched bases: 11. The CDR3 spans 15 residues. Per germline, CDR1 MDHEN and CDR2 SYDVKM. The CDR3 loop reads CASSVRDRAHAEQYF. The CDR3 bases are TGTGCCAGCAGTGTCCGGGACAGGGCTCATGCCGAGCAGTACTTC. Using reference TRBV28 and TRBJ2-7 for the parts outside the CDR3, the full variable domain is DVKVTQSSRYLVKRTGEKVFLECVQDMDHENMFWYRQDPGLGLRLIYFSYDVKMKEKGDIPEGYSVSREKKERFSLILESASTNQTSMYLCASSVRDRAHAEQYFGPGTRLTVT.

The chain carries TRBV28 and TRBJ1-2; D might be TRBD1 (5 bases). Trimming removed 3 bases from V and 7 bases from J, with 9 bases in between. The CDR3 is 12 residues long. Germline assignment: CDR1 MDHEN and CDR2 SYDVKM. The CDR3 here is CASSFGGVGYTF. The CDR3 DNA reads as TGTGCCAGCAGTTTCGGGGGGGTTGGCTACACCTTC.